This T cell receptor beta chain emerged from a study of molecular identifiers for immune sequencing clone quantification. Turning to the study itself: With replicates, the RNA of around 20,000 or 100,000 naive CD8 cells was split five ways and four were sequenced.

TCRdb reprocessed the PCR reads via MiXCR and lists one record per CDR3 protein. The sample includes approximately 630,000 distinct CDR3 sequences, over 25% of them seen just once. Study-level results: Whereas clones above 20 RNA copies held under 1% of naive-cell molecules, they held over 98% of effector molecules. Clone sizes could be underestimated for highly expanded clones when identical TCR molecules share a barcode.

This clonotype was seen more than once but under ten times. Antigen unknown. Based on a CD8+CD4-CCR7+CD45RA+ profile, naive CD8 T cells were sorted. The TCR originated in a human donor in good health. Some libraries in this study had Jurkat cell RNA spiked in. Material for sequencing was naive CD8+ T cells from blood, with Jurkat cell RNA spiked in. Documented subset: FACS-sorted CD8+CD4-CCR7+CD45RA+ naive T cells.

The CDR3, as DNA: TGCGCCAGCAGCCAAGATAGCCGGGGGGGTCACTCCTACGAGCAGTACTTC. Encoded protein: CASSQDSRGGHSYEQYF. This chain joins TRBV4-3 and TRBJ2-7; 8 bases fit TRBD2. Per the germline V gene, CDR1 is LGHNA and CDR2 is YSLEER. The CDR3 contains 17 residues. J gave up 0 bases and V 0 bases, and 7 bases lay outside the gene matches.